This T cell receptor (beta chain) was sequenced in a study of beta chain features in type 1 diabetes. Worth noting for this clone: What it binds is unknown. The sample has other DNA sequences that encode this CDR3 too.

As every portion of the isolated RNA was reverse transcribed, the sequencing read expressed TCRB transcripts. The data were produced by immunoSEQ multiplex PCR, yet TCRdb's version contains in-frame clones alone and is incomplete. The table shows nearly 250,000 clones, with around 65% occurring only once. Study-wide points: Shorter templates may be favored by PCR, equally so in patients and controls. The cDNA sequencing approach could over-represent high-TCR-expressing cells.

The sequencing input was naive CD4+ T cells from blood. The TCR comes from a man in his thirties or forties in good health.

This CDR3 reads CAWSARTGDTQYF. CDR3 in DNA: TGTGCCTGGAGTGCCAGGACTGGAGATACGCAGTATTTT. V is TRBV30 and J is TRBJ2-3; possibly TRBD2 for D (5 bases). The germline V gene encodes CDR1 GTSNPN and CDR2 SVGIG (reference sequence). The V gene lost 1 base and the J gene lost 5 bases, with 10 bases spanning the gap. This CDR3 is 13 amino acids long.